The entry that follows covers one T cell receptor beta chain sequence. This sample is part of a study of blood T cell repertoires in COVID-19. Across the whole study: The United States, Italy and Spain were the sources of the acute and convalescent COVID-19 samples.

TCRdb keeps only in-frame clones here, not all; method: immunoSEQ multiplex PCR. This sample yields some 200,000 clones, of which just over 90% are seen a single time; under 1.5% belongs to the top ten. V lost 3 bases and J lost 7; bases outside the gene matches: 4. CDR1 SGHAT and CDR2 FQNNGV come from the germline V gene. The CDR3 is 15 residues long. The chain is built from TRBV11-2 and TRBJ2-1; 12 bases are a match to TRBD2. This clonotype was sampled from a man aged 25 to 45 with acute or convalescent COVID-19. The sample taken for sequencing was peripheral blood. CDR3 DNA: TGTGCCAGCAGCTTCCTAGCGGGAGGGATAAATGAGCAGTTCTTC. The encoded protein is CASSFLAGGINEQFF.